This T cell receptor (beta chain) was retrieved from a study of blood T cell repertoires in COVID-19. Study in general: Material from acute and convalescent COVID-19 was sourced from the United States, Italy and Spain. T cells, B-cell-depleted T cells, or PBMCs provided the cDNA or gDNA that served as material.

V lost 3 bases to trimming and J lost 6 bases; unmatched junction nucleotides: 8. The CDR3 is made up of 15 amino acids. Germline-derived CDR1 and CDR2 are SGHNT and YYREEE (reference sequence). Per the original data handling: Cell counts per sample came from amplifying reference gene primers. Libraries were prepared by immunoSEQ multiplex PCR; TCRdb keeps only in-frame clonotypes and omits some of them. V, J and clone size reflect that table, while D and trimming were determined from the DNA. In the table there are 410,000 or so clones, about nine tenths of which are singletons. Seattle-derived patients entered the study during active infection and were followed longitudinally.

The sequenced sample was peripheral blood. This TCR was recovered from a woman aged 40 to 50 with COVID-19, enrolled during active disease. This chain joins TRBV5-4 and TRBJ2-2; TRBD2 matches 7 bases. CDR3 DNA: TGTGCCAGCAGCTGGGAGGCGGGGGTATCCGGGGAGCTGTTTTTT. Amino acids: CASSWEAGVSGELFF.